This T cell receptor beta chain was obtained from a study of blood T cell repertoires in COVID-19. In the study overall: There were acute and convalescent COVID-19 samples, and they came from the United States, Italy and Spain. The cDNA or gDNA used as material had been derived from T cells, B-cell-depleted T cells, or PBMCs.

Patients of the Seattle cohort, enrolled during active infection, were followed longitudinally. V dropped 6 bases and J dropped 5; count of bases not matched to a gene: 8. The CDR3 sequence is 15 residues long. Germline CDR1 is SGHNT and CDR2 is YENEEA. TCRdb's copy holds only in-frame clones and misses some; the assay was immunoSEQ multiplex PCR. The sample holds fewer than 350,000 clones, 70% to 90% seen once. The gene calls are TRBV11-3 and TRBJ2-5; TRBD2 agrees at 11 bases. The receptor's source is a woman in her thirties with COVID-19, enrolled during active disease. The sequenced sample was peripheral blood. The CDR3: CASRLAGATRETQYF. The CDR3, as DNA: TGTGCCAGCAGACTAGCGGGGGCCACCCGGGAGACCCAGTACTTC.